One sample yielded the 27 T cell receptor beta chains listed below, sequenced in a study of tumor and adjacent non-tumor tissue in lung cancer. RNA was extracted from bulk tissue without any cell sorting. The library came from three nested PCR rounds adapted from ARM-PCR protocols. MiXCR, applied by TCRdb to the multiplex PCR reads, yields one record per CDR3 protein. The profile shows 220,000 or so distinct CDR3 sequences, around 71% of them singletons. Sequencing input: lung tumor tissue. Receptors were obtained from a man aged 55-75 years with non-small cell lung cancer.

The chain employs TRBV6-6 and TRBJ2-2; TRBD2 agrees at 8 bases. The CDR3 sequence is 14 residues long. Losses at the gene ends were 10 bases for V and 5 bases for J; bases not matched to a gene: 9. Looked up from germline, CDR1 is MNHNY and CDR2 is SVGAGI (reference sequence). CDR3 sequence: CANRPGTRTGELFF. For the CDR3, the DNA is TGTGCCAACAGGCCCGGGACTAGAACCGGGGAGCTGTTTTTT.

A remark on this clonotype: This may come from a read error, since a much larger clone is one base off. Here the CDR3 DNA reads TGTGCCTGGAGTCAGGGCCACAGTAGCAATCAGCCCCAGCATTTT. It translates to CAWSQGHSSNQPQHF. The J gene is TRBJ1-5, the V gene TRBV30; a weak D match, TRBD1 (5 bases). V lost 2 bases and J lost 0, with 11 bases in between. This CDR3 is 15 amino acids long. Looked up from germline, CDR1 is GTSNPN and CDR2 is SVGIG (reference sequence).

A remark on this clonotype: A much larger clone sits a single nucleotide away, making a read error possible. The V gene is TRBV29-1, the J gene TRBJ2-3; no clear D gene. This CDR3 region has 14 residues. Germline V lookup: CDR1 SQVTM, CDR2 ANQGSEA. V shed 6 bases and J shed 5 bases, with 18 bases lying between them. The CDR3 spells CSVPRRPLRDTQYF. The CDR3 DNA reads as TGCAGCGTACCCAGACGCCCGCTCAGAGATACGCAGTATTTT.

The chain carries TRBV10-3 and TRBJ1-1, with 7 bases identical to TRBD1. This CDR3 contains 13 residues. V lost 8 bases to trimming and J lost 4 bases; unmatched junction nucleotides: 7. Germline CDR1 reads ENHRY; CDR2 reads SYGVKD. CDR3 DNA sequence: TGTGCCATCCGACAGGGTGAGGGCACTGAAGCTTTCTTT. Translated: CAIRQGEGTEAFF.

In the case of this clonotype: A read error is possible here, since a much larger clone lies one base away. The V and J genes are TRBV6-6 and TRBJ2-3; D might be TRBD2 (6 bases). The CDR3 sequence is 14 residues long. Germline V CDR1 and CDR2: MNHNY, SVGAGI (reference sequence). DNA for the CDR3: TGTGGCAGCACTCTAGCGCGAAGCACAGATACGCAGTATTTT. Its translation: CGSTLARSTDTQYF.

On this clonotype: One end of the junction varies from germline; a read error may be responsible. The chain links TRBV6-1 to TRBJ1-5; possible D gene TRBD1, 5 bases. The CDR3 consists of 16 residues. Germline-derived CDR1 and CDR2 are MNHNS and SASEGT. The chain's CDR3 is CASTDRGGVANQPLHF. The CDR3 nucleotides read TGTGCCAGCACCGACCGAGGAGGGGTTGCCAATCAGCCCCTGCATTTT.

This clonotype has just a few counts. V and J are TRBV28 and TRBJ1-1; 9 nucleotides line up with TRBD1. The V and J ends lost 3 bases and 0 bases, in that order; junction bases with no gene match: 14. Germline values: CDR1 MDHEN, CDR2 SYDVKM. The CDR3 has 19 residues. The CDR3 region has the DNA TGTGCCAGCAGTTTTCAGTCCCCGGACAGGGGAATAATGAACACTGAAGCTTTCTTT. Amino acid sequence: CASSFQSPDRGIMNTEAFF.

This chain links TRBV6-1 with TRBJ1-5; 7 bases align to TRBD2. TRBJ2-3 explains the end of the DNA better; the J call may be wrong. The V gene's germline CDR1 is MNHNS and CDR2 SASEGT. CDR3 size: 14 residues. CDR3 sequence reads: CASSAPGRGQPQYF. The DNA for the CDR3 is TGTGCCAGCAGTGCCCCGGGGAGGGGTCAGCCCCAGTATTTT.

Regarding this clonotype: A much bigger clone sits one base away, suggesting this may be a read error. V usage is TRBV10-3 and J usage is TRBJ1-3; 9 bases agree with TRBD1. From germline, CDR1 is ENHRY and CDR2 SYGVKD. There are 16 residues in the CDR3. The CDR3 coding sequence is TGTCCCATCAGGGGAGGACAGGGGAGAAGTGGAAACACCATATATTTT. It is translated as CPIRGGQGRSGNTIYF.

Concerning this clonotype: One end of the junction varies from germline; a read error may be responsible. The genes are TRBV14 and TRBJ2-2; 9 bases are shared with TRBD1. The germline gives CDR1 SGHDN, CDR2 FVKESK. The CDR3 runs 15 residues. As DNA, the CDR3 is TGTGCCAGCAGCCCACGGGACAGGGAAGCCGGGAAGCTGTCTTTT. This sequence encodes CASSPRDREAGKLSF. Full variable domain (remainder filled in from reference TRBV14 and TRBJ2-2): EAGVTQFPSHSVIEKGQTVTLRCDPISGHDNLYWYRRVMGKEIKFLLHFVKESKQDESGMPNNRFLAERTGGTYSTLKVQPAELEDSGVYFCASSPRDREAGKLSFGEGSRLTVL.

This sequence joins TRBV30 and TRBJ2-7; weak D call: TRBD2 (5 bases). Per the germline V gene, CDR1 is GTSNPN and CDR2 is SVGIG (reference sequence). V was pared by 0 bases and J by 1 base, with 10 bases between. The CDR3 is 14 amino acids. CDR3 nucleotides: TGTGCCTGGAGTGTACCTGAGGGATCCTACGAGCAGTACTTC. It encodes CAWSVPEGSYEQYF.

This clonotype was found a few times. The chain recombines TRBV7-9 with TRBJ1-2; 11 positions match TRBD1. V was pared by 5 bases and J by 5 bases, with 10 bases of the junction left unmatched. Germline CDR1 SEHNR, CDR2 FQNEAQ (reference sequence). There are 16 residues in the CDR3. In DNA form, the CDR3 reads TGTGCCAGCAGCCTTGGGACAGGGGGGCGGACATATGGCTACACCTTC. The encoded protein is CASSLGTGGRTYGYTF.

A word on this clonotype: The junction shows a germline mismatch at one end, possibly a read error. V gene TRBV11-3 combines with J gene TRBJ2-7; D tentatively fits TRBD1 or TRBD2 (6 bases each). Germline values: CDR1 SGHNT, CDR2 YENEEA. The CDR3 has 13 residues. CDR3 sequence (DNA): TGTGCCAGCAGCATCGGGGGCTCCAACGAGCAGTACTTC. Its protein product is CASSIGGSNEQYF. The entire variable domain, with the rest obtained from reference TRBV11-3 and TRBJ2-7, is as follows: EAGVVQSPRYKIIEKKQPVAFWCNPISGHNTLYWYLQNLGQGPELLIRYENEEAVDDSQLPKDRFSAERLKGVDSTLKIQPAELGDSAVYLCASSIGGSNEQYFGPGTRLTVT.

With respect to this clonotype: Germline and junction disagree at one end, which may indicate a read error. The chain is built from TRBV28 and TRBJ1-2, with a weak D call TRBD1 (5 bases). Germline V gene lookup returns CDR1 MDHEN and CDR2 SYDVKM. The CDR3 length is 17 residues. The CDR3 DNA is TGTGCCAGCACTCACCCCATACAGGCTCGGGGGAACTATGGCTATACCTTC. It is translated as CASTHPIQARGNYGYTF.

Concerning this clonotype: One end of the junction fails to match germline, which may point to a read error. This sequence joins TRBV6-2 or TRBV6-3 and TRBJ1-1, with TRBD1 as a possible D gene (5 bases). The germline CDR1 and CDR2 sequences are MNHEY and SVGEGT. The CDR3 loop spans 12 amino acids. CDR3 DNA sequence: TGTGCCAGCAGTGAGTCAGGGAATAAAGCTTTCTTC. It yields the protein CASSESGNKAFF.

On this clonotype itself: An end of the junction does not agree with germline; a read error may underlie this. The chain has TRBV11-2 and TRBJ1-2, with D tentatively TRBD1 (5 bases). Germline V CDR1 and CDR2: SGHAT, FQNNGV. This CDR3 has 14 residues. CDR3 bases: TGTGTCAGCAGCTCCGGGACGGCACGAGATGGGTACACCTTC. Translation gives CVSSSGTARDGYTF.

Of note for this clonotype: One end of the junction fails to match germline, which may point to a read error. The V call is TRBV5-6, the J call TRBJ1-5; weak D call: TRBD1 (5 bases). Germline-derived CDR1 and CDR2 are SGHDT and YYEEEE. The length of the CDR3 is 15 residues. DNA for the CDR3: TGTACCAGCAGCACCTACCAGGGACCCAGGCAGCCCCATCATTTT. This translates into CTSSTYQGPRQPHHF.

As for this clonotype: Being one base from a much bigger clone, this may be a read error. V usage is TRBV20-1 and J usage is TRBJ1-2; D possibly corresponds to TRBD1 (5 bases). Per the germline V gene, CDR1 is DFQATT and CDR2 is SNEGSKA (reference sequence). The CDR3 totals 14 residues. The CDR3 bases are TGCAGTGCTAGAACCTCGGGGCGGAACTATGGCCACACCTTC. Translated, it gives CSARTSGRNYGHTF.

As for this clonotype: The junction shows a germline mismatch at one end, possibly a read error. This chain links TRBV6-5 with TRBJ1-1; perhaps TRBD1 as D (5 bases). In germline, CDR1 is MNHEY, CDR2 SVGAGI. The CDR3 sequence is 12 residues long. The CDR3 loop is CASQKRGTEVFF. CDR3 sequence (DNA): TGTGCCAGCCAGAAAAGGGGAACTGAAGTTTTCTTT.

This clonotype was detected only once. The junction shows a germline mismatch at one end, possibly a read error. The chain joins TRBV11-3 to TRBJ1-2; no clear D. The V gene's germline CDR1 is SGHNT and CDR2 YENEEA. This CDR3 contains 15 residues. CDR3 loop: CVSSLVSSSGKGCTF. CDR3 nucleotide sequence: TGTGTCAGCAGCTTAGTTTCTTCCAGCGGGAAGGGCTGCACCTTC.

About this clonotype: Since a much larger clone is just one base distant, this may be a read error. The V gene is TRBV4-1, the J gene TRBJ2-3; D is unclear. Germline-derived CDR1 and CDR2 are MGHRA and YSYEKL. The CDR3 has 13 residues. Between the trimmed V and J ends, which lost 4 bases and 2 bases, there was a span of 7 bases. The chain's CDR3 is CASSRLYTDTQYF. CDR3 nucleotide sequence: TGCGCCAGCAGCCGGTTATACACAGATACGCAGTATTTT.

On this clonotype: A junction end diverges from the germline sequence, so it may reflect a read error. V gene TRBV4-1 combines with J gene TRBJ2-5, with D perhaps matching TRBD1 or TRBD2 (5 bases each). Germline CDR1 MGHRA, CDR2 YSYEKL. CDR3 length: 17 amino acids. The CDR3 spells CANSQEETGTYQETQYF. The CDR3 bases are TGCGCCAACAGCCAAGAAGAGACGGGGACGTACCAAGAGACCCAGTACTTC.

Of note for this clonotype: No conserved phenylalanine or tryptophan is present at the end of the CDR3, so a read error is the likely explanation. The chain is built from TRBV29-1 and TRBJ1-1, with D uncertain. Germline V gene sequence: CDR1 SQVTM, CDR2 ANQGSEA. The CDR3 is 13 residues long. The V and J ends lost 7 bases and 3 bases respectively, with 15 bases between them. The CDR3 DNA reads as TGCAGCGCTGAGCGACCGCGGTACACTGAAGCTTTCATT. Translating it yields CSAERPRYTEAFI.

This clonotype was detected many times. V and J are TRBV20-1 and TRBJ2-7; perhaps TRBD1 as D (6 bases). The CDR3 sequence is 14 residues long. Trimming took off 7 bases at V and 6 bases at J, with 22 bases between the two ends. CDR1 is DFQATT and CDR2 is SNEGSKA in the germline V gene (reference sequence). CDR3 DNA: TGCAGTGGTGTGCTAACAGGGTACTCAGGCGAGCAGTACTTC. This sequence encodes CSGVLTGYSGEQYF.

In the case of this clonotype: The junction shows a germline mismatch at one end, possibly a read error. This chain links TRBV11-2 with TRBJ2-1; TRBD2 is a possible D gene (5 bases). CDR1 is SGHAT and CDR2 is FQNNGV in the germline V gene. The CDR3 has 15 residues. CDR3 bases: TGTGCCAGCTGCTTAGCTACGGGATCGGGCAATGAGCAGTTCTTC. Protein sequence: CASCLATGSGNEQFF.

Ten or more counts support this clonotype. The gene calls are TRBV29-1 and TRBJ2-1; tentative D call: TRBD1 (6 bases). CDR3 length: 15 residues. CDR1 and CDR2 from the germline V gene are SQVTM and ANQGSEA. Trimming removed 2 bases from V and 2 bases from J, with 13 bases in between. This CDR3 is CSVEPQRGTYNEQFF. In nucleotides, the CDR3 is TGCAGCGTTGAACCCCAGAGGGGGACCTACAATGAGCAGTTCTTC.

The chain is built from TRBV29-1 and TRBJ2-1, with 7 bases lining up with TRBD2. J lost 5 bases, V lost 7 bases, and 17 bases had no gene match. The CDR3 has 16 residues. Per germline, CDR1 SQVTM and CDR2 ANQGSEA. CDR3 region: CSAGGSAGEGNNEQFF. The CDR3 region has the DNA TGCAGCGCCGGGGGGTCAGCCGGGGAGGGCAACAATGAGCAGTTCTTC.